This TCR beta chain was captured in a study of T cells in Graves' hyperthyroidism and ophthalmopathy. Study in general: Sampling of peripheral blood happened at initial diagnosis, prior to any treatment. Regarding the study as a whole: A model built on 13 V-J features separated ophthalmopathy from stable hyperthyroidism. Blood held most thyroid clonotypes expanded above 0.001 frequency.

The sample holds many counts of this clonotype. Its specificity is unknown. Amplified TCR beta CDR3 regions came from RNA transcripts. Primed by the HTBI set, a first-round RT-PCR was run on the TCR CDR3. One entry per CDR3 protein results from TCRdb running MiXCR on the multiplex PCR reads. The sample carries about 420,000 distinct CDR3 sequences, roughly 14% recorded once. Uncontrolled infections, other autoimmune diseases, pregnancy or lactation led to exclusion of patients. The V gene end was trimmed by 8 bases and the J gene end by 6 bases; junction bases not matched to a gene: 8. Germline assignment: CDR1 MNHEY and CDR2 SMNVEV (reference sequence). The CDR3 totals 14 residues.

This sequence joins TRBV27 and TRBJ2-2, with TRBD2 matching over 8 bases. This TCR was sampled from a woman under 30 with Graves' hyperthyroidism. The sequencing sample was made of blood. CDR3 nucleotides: TGTGCCAGCTGGAGCGGGAGAGTAGCCGGGGAGCTGTTTTTT. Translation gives CASWSGRVAGELFF.